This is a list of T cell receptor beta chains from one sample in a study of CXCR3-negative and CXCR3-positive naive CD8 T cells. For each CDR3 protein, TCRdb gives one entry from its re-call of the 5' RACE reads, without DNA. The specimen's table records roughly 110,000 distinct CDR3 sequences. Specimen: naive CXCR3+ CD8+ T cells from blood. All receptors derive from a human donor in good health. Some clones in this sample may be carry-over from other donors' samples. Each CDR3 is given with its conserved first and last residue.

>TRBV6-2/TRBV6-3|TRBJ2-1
CASSGDYNEQFF
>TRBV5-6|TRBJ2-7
CASSLATDYEQYF
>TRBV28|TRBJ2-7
CASSFDRDRTSREQYF
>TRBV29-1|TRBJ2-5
CSVERPAGGAAQETQYF
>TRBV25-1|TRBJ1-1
CASSDSTLPNTEAFF
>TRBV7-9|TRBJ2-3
CASSPTQRGGLAGTQYF
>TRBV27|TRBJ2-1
CATLRGGTYNEQFF
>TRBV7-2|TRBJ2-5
CASSLGSSWTGVQETQYF
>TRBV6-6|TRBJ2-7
CASSYGKGGLRDEQYF
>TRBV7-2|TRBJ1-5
CASSSLGAGPHQPQHF
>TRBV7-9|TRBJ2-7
CASSFEVAEQYF
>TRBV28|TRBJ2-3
CASSLAGAVTDTQYF
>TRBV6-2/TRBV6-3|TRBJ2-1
CASSFWEGLETNEQFF
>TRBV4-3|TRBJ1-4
CASSQDGPGNEKLFF
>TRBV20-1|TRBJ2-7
CSARDLAGSASYEQYF
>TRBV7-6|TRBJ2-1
CASSPIAGENNEQFF
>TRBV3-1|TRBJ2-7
CASSQEGDSPYEQYF
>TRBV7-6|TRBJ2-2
CASSLVWEVDAGELFF
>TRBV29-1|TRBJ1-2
CSVDAPESYGYTF
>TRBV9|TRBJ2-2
CASSGRELRQGAGELFF
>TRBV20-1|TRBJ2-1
CSARGSPGEQFF
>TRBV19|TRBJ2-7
CASSRERGRSYEQYF
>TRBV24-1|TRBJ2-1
CATSENDREQQFF
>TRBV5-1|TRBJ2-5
CASSLDGTTQETQYF
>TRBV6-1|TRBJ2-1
CASVNWLAGDYNEQFF
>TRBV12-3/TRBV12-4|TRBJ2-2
CASIEGWGSTGELFF
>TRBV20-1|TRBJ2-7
CSAILRDRGPYEQYF
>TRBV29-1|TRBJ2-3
CSVGLAGGPADTQYF
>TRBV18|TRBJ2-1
CASSPTGWSNEQFF
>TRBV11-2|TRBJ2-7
CASSFAGLYEQYF
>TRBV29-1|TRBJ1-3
CSVDSGGGAGNTIYF
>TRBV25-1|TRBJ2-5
CASTYGTGEQETQYF
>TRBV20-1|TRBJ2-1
CSADGTSGEYEQFF
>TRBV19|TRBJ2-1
CASSIDNEGIYNEQFF
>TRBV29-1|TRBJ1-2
CSVPGPPYGYTF
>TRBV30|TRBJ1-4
CAWSVRGLDHEKLFF
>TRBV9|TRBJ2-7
CASSVALSAGEQYF
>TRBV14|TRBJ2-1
CASSNRLAPNEQFF
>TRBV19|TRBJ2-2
CASSPPGPHFPGELFF
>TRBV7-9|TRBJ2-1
CASSLELNEQFF
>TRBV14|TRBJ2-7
CASSQGVYGLLDYEQYF
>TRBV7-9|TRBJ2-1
CASSLVAGGADNEQFF
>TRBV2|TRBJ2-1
CASSEMAGVYNEQFF
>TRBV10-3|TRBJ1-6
CAISEDRAGNSPLHF
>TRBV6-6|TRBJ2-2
CASSYSGVVQLFF
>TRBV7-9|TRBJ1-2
CASSQGQGTNGYTF
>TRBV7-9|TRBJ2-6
CASSQGLAGGPAVSSGANVLTF
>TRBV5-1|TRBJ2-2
CASSLGLGSGRNTGELFF